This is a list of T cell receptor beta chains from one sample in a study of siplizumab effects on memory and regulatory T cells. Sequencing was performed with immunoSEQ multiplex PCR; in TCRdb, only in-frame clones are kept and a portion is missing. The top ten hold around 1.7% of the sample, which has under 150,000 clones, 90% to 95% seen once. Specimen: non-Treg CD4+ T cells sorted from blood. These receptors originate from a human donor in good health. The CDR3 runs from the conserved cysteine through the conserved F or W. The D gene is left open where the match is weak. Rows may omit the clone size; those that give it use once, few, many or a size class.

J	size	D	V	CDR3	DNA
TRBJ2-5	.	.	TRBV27	CASSSLQETQYF	TGTGCCAGCAGTTCCCTCCAAGAGACCCAGTACTTC
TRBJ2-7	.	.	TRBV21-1	CASSKEGGSSHEQYF	TGTGCCAGCAGCAAAGAAGGAGGTAGCTCCCACGAGCAGTACTTC
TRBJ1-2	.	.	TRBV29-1	CSVGFTIYGYTF	TGCAGCGTTGGCTTCACTATCTATGGCTACACCTTC
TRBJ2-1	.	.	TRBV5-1	CASSLATGQGFF	TGCGCCAGCAGCTTGGCTACTGGCCAGGGGTTCTTC
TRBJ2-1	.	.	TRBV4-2	CASSQLGGSDEQFF	TGTGCCAGCAGCCAACTTGGGGGGTCCGATGAGCAGTTCTTC
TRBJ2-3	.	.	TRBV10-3	CAISEGGVPDTQYF	TGTGCCATCAGTGAGGGAGGGGTTCCAGATACGCAGTATTTT
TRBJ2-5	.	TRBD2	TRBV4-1	CASSRRTSGSQETQYF	TGCGCCAGCAGCCGGCGGACTAGCGGGAGTCAAGAGACCCAGTACTTC
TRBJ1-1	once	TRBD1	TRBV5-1	CASSSGQVNTEAFF	TGCGCCAGCAGCTCCGGACAGGTGAACACTGAAGCTTTCTTT
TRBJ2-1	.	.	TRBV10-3	CAIREDWSLGSYNEQFF	TGTGCCATCAGGGAGGACTGGTCTTTAGGCTCCTACAATGAGCAGTTCTTC
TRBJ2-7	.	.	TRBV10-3	CAISGKGERRLGYEQYF	TGTGCCATCAGTGGGAAGGGAGAAAGGCGTCTAGGGTACGAGCAGTACTTC